The 8 T cell receptor beta chains below come from one sample, sequenced in a study of cytotoxic CD8 clonotypes in ibrutinib-treated CLL. Assay: immunoSEQ multiplex PCR; the TCRdb copy retains only in-frame clones and omits some. This sample carries about 57,000 clones, 50% to 70% of them seen once, and the ten largest clones take 20%. This sample comprised PBMCs, obtained after 24 months of ibrutinib treatment. The receptors originated from a human donor with chronic lymphocytic leukemia.

This rearrangement joins TRBV7-8 to TRBJ2-7; no clear D. CDR3 length equals 11 residues. Germline values: CDR1 SGHVS, CDR2 FQNEAQ. The V gene lost 2 bases and the J gene lost 3 bases, with 2 bases spanning the gap. In DNA form, the CDR3 reads TGTGCCAGCAGCTTATACTACGAGCAGTACTTC. Residues: CASSLYYEQYF.

This clone was seen only a few times. The chain joins TRBV27 to TRBJ1-6, with unresolved D. The V gene lost 8 bases and the J gene lost 0 bases, with 8 bases spanning the gap. Germline CDR1 MNHEY, CDR2 SMNVEV (reference sequence). The CDR3 has 14 amino acids. In DNA form, the CDR3 reads TGTGCCAGCGGGCCGAGCTCCTATAATTCACCCCTCCACTTT. This translates into CASGPSSYNSPLHF.

V usage is TRBV28 and J usage is TRBJ2-3; 9 nucleotides agree with TRBD1. Germline trimming cut 5 bases from V and 0 bases from J; bases unmatched to any gene: 15. The CDR3 is made up of 19 amino acids. Germline V CDR1 and CDR2: MDHEN, SYDVKM. The CDR3 loop is CASSTFWTGDFSSTDTQYF. The CDR3 bases are TGTGCCAGCAGTACCTTTTGGACAGGGGATTTTTCTAGCACAGATACGCAGTATTTT.

The CDR3 DNA sequence: TGCGCCAGCAGCTTGGAGGCAGGGACTAATGAAAAACTGTTTTTT. Its translation is CASSLEAGTNEKLFF. The chain joins TRBV5-1 to TRBJ1-4, with D maybe TRBD1 (5 bases). The CDR3 extends over 15 amino acids. V shed 0 bases and J shed 2 bases, with 8 bases lying between them. CDR1 SGHRS and CDR2 YFSETQ come from the germline V gene.

This clone came up a few times. The chain recombines TRBV10-3 with TRBJ1-4; D perhaps matches TRBD1 (5 bases). Between the trimmed V and J ends, which lost 3 bases and 8 bases, there was a span of 13 bases. Germline lookup yields CDR1 ENHRY and CDR2 SYGVKD. The CDR3 contains 14 residues. The CDR3 here is CAISEEGRREKLFF. In DNA, the CDR3 is TGTGCCATCAGTGAAGAGGGGCGGAGGGAAAAACTGTTTTTT.

This chain joins TRBV18 and TRBJ2-7, with D possibly being TRBD1 or TRBD2 (5 bases each). The CDR3 contains 14 residues. The germline V and J ends were trimmed by 6 bases and 7 bases, with 19 bases remaining between them. Germline CDR1 and CDR2: KGHSH and LQKENI. This CDR3 reads CASSPGTASWEQYF. The CDR3 DNA is TGTGCCAGCTCTCCCGGGACGGCTAGCTGGGAGCAGTACTTC.

This clone was counted between two and nine times. The V gene is TRBV5-1, the J gene TRBJ2-7; a possible D gene is TRBD2 (6 bases). Germline-derived CDR1 and CDR2 are SGHRS and YFSETQ. The length of the CDR3 is 14 residues. V was clipped by 0 bases and J by 7 bases, with 14 bases between them. In DNA form, the CDR3 reads TGCGCCAGCAGCTTGGAACTAGAAGGAGGGGAGCAGTACTTC. This gives the protein CASSLELEGGEQYF.

This chain connects TRBV5-1 to TRBJ2-2, with 8 positions matching TRBD2. V shed 6 bases and J 1 base; nucleotides not matched to a gene: 2. The germline CDR1 and CDR2 sequences are SGHRS and YFSETQ. The CDR3 length is 14 residues. CDR3 bases: TGCGCCAGCACCCGGGAGGGGAACACCGGGGAGCTGTTTTTT. Amino acids: CASTREGNTGELFF.